Listed below are T cell receptor beta chains from one sample, sequenced in a study of CD8+CD57+ T cells in acquired aplastic anemia. MiXCR, applied by TCRdb to the reads, yields one record per CDR3 protein. Altogether over 150,000 distinct CDR3 sequences are present, 40% to 65% being singletons, with the ten largest covering approximately 12%. The sequenced sample consisted of sorted CD4+, CD8+, or CD8+CD57+ T cells (not recorded which) from PBMCs. These receptors originate from a human donor with aplastic anemia. CDR3s include the opening cysteine and the closing phenylalanine or tryptophan. D genes are given only for firm matches. Rows may omit the clone size; those that give it use once, few, many or a size class.

D: -; V: TRBV5-5; J: TRBJ2-1; size: -; DNA: TGTGCCAGCAGCTTGGCGACTGAGCAGTTCTTC; CDR3: CASSLATEQFF
D: -; V: TRBV20-1; J: TRBJ2-3; size: many; DNA: TGCAGTGCCCATTGGGTAGGCCCCCGGCCCACGGGAGATACGCAGTATTTT; CDR3: CSAHWVGPRPTGDTQYF
D: -; V: TRBV5-4; J: TRBJ2-2; size: -; DNA: TGTGCCAGCAGCTTGGCCGGGTGGGGGACAAGGACCGGGGAGCTGTTTTTT; CDR3: CASSLAGWGTRTGELFF
D: TRBD1; V: TRBV27; J: TRBJ1-6; size: many; DNA: TGTGCCAGCAAACGGGGGACAGGGCAACGAAGGTCACCCCTCCACTTT; CDR3: CASKRGTGQRRSPLHF
D: TRBD1; V: TRBV15; J: TRBJ1-1; size: -; DNA: TGTGCCAGCAGCCCTGGGACAGAGAACACTGAAGCTTTCTTT; CDR3: CASSPGTENTEAFF
D: TRBD1; V: TRBV20-1; J: TRBJ2-7; size: -; DNA: TGCAATGCTAGACCAGGACAGGGAGCAACCTACGAGCAGTACTTC; CDR3: CNARPGQGATYEQYF
D: -; V: TRBV10-3; J: TRBJ2-7; size: -; DNA: TGTGCCATCAGTGACCCGGAGCGCGGCACCCCCTACGAGCAGTACTTC; CDR3: CAISDPERGTPYEQYF
D: TRBD1; V: TRBV20-1; J: TRBJ2-3; size: few; DNA: TGCAGTGCTCCCCGGACAGGGGAGGGAGATACGCAGTATTTT; CDR3: CSAPRTGEGDTQYF
D: TRBD1; V: TRBV19; J: TRBJ1-2; size: -; DNA: TGTGCCAGCGCAAGACAGGGACCTAACTATGGCTACACCTTC; CDR3: CASARQGPNYGYTF
D: TRBD2; V: TRBV7-1; J: TRBJ2-1; size: -; DNA: TGTGCCAGCAGCTCGGACAGAAACCCGGGACTAGCGGGGAAAGATGAGCAGTTCTTC; CDR3: CASSSDRNPGLAGKDEQFF
D: -; V: TRBV2; J: TRBJ1-4; size: -; DNA: TGTGCCAGCACTCCTCGGGGCGGAGGGTCTAATGAAAAACTGTTTTTT; CDR3: CASTPRGGGSNEKLFF
D: -; V: TRBV4-3; J: TRBJ1-5; size: -; DNA: TGCGCCAGCAGCCAAGGGGTCGCAGATACGCAGCATTTT; CDR3: CASSQGVADTQHF
D: -; V: TRBV7-9; J: TRBJ2-7; size: -; DNA: TGTGCCAGCAGCCACGGGCCTGCGAGGGAGCAGTACTTC; CDR3: CASSHGPAREQYF
D: TRBD2; V: TRBV13; J: TRBJ2-1; size: many; DNA: TGTGCCAGCAGCTTGGAGGCGGGGGATGAGCAGTTCTTC; CDR3: CASSLEAGDEQFF
D: -; V: TRBV10-3; J: TRBJ1-1; size: -; DNA: TGTGCCATCAGGGACAACATGAACACTGAAGCTTTCTTT; CDR3: CAIRDNMNTEAFF